This TCR beta chain appears in the sequencing data of a study of T cell responses to AZD1222 COVID-19 vaccine (dated by TCRdb to the early 2020s). Concerning the study at large: A total of approximately 250 trial participants underwent TCR sequencing, of whom about 210 had received two doses of AZD1222 and some 25 had received two doses of the MenACWY control vaccine. Trial participants were enrolled into age subgroups of 18-55, 56-69 and 70-plus years, which contained 148, 28 and 57 TCR-sequenced participants, respectively. Study-level results and caveats: Conclusions about previously exposed vaccinees are limited, since just five to seven AZD1222 recipients were seropositive for SARS-CoV-2 at baseline. Reportedly, close to half of the unique spike-specific TCRs recognized epitopes lying outside the regions that are mutated in the B.1.351 and B.1.1.7 variants. The whole spike protein was spanned by vaccine-associated CD4 TCRs, and dominant responses were seen in regions 160-218 and 743-854. No day 14 peak-response samples were available, so repertoires were characterized only after the peak T cell response. After two AZD1222 doses, spike-specific TCR breadth and depth were significantly higher than at day 0 and than in MenACWY recipients. Most participants were white British and females outnumbered males, and the authors suggested that clonal diversity may have been underestimated. The 56-69-year group was small, and its depth increase did not reach significance, likely because of low power.

The CDR3, cysteine through phenylalanine, is 15 amino acids long. The CDR3 DNA has 45 bases and is translated from base 1. Based on the germline V gene, the CDR1 and CDR2 sequences are LGHNA and YSLEER. V loses 5 bases at its end and J loses 8 bases; junction bases beyond the gene matches: 10. With regard to this clone: This clone's antigen is unknown. No base quality values were provided; no much bigger clone lies one nucleotide off.

The CDR3 regions of human TCRbeta chains were subjected to immunosequencing. As for the original processing: Repertoire TCRs were checked for matches against a reference library of SARS-CoV-2-specific TCRs that had been generated using the MIRA antigen-specificity platform. Breadth was defined as the fraction of unique TCRs that were SARS-CoV-2-associated, and depth was defined as the fraction of total T cells that were SARS-CoV-2-associated. Using the MIRA data, each spike-specific TCR was assigned both to the spike region to which the TCR was reactive and to a CD4 or CD8 class. Log10-transformed breadth and depth values were compared by one-way ANOVA with Sidak's multiple comparisons tests. The table comes from immuneACCESS by way of TCRdb, which keeps in-frame sequences with V and J called. Part of the clones is missing from these tables; in studies checked, under half for an unresolved V gene and the rest for unknown reasons. V, J and clone size are those of that table, while D and trimming were read from the DNA. This sample lists 150,000 to 200,000 clones; roughly nine tenths were detected once. Clones ranked in the top ten supply under 1.5% of the sample.

Read against the paper, the sample's time point label means: about 28 days (+/-7) after the second vaccine dose. AZD1222 recipients with second doses at about 4 weeks or about 12 weeks were pooled, because spike-specific TCR depth and breadth did not differ between schedules. Vaccinee samples came from UK trials COV001 and COV002, including a single-blind randomized controlled phase 2/3 trial of AZD1222 (ChAdOx1 nCoV-19) in healthy adults. For TCRbeta chain sequencing, PBMC samples from trial participants were taken at day 0 and at day 28 after the second dose. The sequence was obtained from an adult who received the AZD1222 COVID-19 vaccine. The receptor chain draws on TRBV4-3 and TRBJ2-1; a stretch of 9 junction bases matches TRBD2. Source: peripheral blood, taken 28 days after the second AZD1222 dose. The nucleotide sequence is TGCGCCAGCAGCTACTCCGGGACTAGCTCCGATGAGCAGTTCTTC. This gives the protein CASSYSGTSSDEQFF.